This TCR beta chain was recorded in a study of T cell responses to AZD1222 COVID-19 vaccine. Points from the study as a whole: Nearly half of unique spike-specific TCRs reportedly avoided B.1.351 and B.1.1.7 mutated regions.

V trimming: 1 base; J trimming: 1 base; junction bases outside the gene matches: 1. The germline gives CDR1 MGHRA, CDR2 YSYEKL. This CDR3 spans 15 amino acids. The table came from immunoSEQ multiplex PCR; TCRdb's copy has only in-frame clones and leaves some out. Here the sample spans about 130,000 clones, 90% being singletons. Note on this clone: The antigen is not known.

The chain employs TRBV4-1 and TRBJ2-7; 10 nucleotides align to TRBD2. This clonotype was sampled from an adult in good health. The source material was peripheral blood, sampled on day 0 of MenACWY control vaccination. The DNA for the CDR3 is TGCGCCAGCAGCCAAGCACTAGCGGGGTCCTACGAGCAGTACTTC. Translating gives CASSQALAGSYEQYF.